This TCR beta chain came from a study of T cell repertoires in cytomegalovirus infection. Across the study: It was recently identified HLA-C-restricted and well-studied HLA-B-restricted CMV epitopes that the study used. Indications came from public TCR beta signatures; they pointed to CMV infection and to a matching HLA type. Findings and caveats of the study: Ex vivo, HLA-C-restricted CMV-specific TCR beta clonotypes prevailed over the rest of the response.

V dropped 5 bases and J dropped 1 base, with 21 bases sitting between them. From germline, CDR1 is SGHTA and CDR2 FQGNSA. The CDR3 is 17 amino acids. As for this clonotype: What it binds is not known.

TCRdb independently ran MiXCR on the reads; one entry per CDR3 protein. Among a few hundred thousand distinct CDR3 sequences listed, roughly a third were seen once. The source is a human donor in good health (CMV status not recorded). Some clones in this sample may be carry-over from other donors' samples. The rearrangement links TRBV7-2 to TRBJ2-7; possible D gene TRBD1, 7 bases. The input for sequencing was cultured PBMCs, taken from culture after CMV antigen stimulation. The CDR3 sequence: CASSIHPGGSVSYEQYF. The CDR3 DNA is TGTGCCAGCAGCATTCACCCAGGGGGGAGCGTATCCTACGAGCAGTACTTC.